This TCR beta chain was captured by sequencing in a study of identical twins. Study-level results: Insertions were reduced in abundant cord blood beta clonotypes but not in memory repertoires. Models underestimated TCR alpha sharing (out-of-frame) in monozygotic twins. A cross-sectional statistical analysis, not follow-up of the same donors, supported the conclusions. Zero-insertion analyses were open to partial confounding by invariant MAIT and iNKT cells.

This clonotype was counted only a few times. Its antigen remains unknown. Each CDR3 protein is one row after TCRdb ran MiXCR on the 5' RACE reads. The profile shows roughly 500,000 distinct CDR3 sequences, 20% to 25% of them singletons. CDR3 length: 14 amino acids. V lost 0 bases, J lost 4 bases, and 10 bases lay in between. Germline V lookup: CDR1 ENHRY, CDR2 SYGVKD. The same data also went into a second study, on T cells expressing NK-cell markers.

The sequence was obtained from a young woman in good health. The sample consisted of CD4+ T cells sorted from blood. V usage is TRBV10-3 and J usage is TRBJ2-7, with D perhaps TRBD1 or TRBD2 (5 bases each). DNA for the CDR3: TGTGCCATCAGTGAGTCGCCGGGGCCTTACGAGCAGTACTTC. Protein sequence: CAISESPGPYEQYF.